These 31 T cell receptor beta chains came from one sample sequenced in a study of T cell responses to AZD1222 COVID-19 vaccine. The method was immunoSEQ multiplex PCR; TCRdb's version includes in-frame clones alone and lacks a portion of them. This sample has more than 110,000 clones, with 93% found just once. This specimen was peripheral blood, taken on day 0 of AZD1222 vaccination. These receptors all stem from an adult in good health.

This sequence joins TRBV5-1 and TRBJ2-1; tentative D call: TRBD1 (5 bases). This CDR3 is built from 16 residues. Germline V CDR1 and CDR2: SGHRS, YFSETQ. V was clipped by 0 bases and J by 5 bases, with 15 bases between them. The CDR3 spells CASSLETGPGNNEQFF. The CDR3 DNA sequence: TGCGCCAGCAGCTTGGAAACAGGCCCAGGCAACAATGAGCAGTTCTTC.

The chain links TRBV30 to TRBJ1-2; D is ambiguous. The CDR3 consists of 15 residues. Per the germline V gene, CDR1 is GTSNPN and CDR2 is SVGIG (reference sequence). The V end lost 2 bases, the J end lost 5 bases, and 18 bases lay between the germline ends. CDR3 region: CAWSPGYLPNYGYTF. Written as DNA, the CDR3 is TGTGCCTGGAGTCCGGGGTACCTCCCGAATTATGGCTACACCTTC.

The chain uses TRBV6-5 and TRBJ2-2; the D call may be TRBD1 or TRBD2 (5 bases each). In germline, CDR1 is MNHEY, CDR2 SVGAGI. The length of the CDR3 is 15 residues. The V end was cut by 7 bases, the J end by 6 bases, with 18 bases between. The CDR3 DNA sequence: TGTGCCAGCACCGAAGGGGCTAGAGGGGCCGGGGAGCTGTTTTTT. Protein: CASTEGARGAGELFF.

This clone was detected only once. This sequence joins TRBV25-1 and TRBJ1-4, with TRBD1 matching 8 bases. Trimming cost V 1 base and J 8 bases; bases outside gene matches: 3. The CDR3 spans 14 residues. Per the germline V gene, CDR1 is MGHDK and CDR2 is SYGVNS. Written as DNA, the CDR3 is TGTGCCAGCAGTGAATCGGCAGGGGGCGAAAAACTGTTTTTT. This encodes CASSESAGGEKLFF.

The chain employs TRBV9 and TRBJ1-1; 10 positions agree with TRBD1. The junction had 3 bases not matched to a gene; V was cut back by 3 bases and J by 4 bases. CDR1 is SGDLS, CDR2 YYNGEE, per germline. The CDR3 loop spans 14 amino acids. The CDR3 DNA follows: TGTGCCAGCAGCGGGACAGGGGGAAGCACTGAAGCTTTCTTT. This sequence encodes CASSGTGGSTEAFF.

V and J are TRBV3-1 (or the pseudogene TRBV3-2) and TRBJ2-7, with D hard to call. V was clipped by 4 bases and J by 3 bases, with 13 bases between them. There are 14 residues in the CDR3. CDR1 is LGHDT, CDR2 YNNKEL, per germline (reference sequence). The CDR3 sequence is CASSPRTVGYEQYF. The CDR3 DNA reads as TGTGCCAGCAGCCCCCGTACAGTCGGCTACGAGCAGTACTTC.

The chain couples TRBV19 to TRBJ1-5; the D gene is possibly TRBD1 (5 bases). Germline-derived CDR1 and CDR2 are LNHDA and SQIVND (reference sequence). Deletions cut 6 bases from V and 6 bases from J, with 18 bases between. CDR3 length equals 15 residues. CDR3 bases: TGTGCCAGTAGCTCCTGGGACGGTAGGGTTCAGCCCCAGCATTTT. The encoded protein is CASSSWDGRVQPQHF.

The chain recombines TRBV2 with TRBJ2-1, with 9 bases matching TRBD2. Germline CDR1 is SNHLY and CDR2 is FYNNEI. CDR3 length: 15 amino acids. Trimming took 2 bases from V and 7 from J; bases not matched to a gene: 6. CDR3 residues: CASSELSGRYNEQFF. The CDR3 DNA sequence: TGTGCCAGCAGTGAATTAAGCGGGAGGTATAATGAGCAGTTCTTC.

The rearrangement uses TRBV19 and TRBJ2-1; D is perhaps TRBD2 (5 bases). CDR3 size: 13 residues. Germline V gene sequence: CDR1 LNHDA, CDR2 SQIVND (reference sequence). Trimming cost V 4 bases and J 3 bases, with 7 bases left between them. CDR3: CASSTDFYNEQFF. CDR3 in DNA: TGTGCCAGTAGTACGGACTTCTACAATGAGCAGTTCTTC.

The rearrangement uses TRBV5-6 and TRBJ2-7, with 9 bases aligning to TRBD1. The CDR3 loop spans 15 amino acids. The V gene's germline CDR1 is SGHDT and CDR2 YYEEEE. V lost 2 bases, J lost 7 bases, and 10 bases stayed unmatched. CDR3 sequence (DNA): TGTGCCAGCAGCTTAACCGGGACAGGGCCGGGAGAGCAGTACTTC. As protein: CASSLTGTGPGEQYF.

The rearrangement links TRBV18 to TRBJ2-1; tentative D call: TRBD1 (5 bases). Trimming left V 2 bases short and J 16 bases short, with 18 bases between. There are 13 residues in the CDR3. Per the germline V gene, CDR1 is KGHSH and CDR2 is LQKENI. The CDR3 is CASSPFQDTSLFF. DNA of the CDR3: TGTGCCAGCTCACCATTCCAGGACACCTCCCTATTCTTC.

This clone was seen just once. The chain links TRBV5-1 to TRBJ1-1; no firm D call. Germline assignment: CDR1 SGHRS and CDR2 YFSETQ. The CDR3 extends over 15 amino acids. Trimming cost V 0 bases and J 5 bases, with 14 bases left between them. The CDR3 here is CASSLGREMGTEAFF. The CDR3 DNA follows: TGCGCCAGCAGCTTGGGGAGGGAAATGGGGACTGAAGCTTTCTTT.

The chain recombines TRBV25-1 with TRBJ2-3, with D possibly being TRBD1 or TRBD2 (6 bases each). Germline V gives CDR1 MGHDK, CDR2 SYGVNS. Trimming removed 4 bases at V and 5 bases at J, with 16 bases between. CDR3 length: 15 amino acids. The CDR3 bases are TGTGCCAGCAGTGGATATGGAGGGGGAGGAGATACGCAGTATTTT. Protein: CASSGYGGGGDTQYF.

This chain uses TRBV28 with TRBJ1-6; D is undetermined. V lost 7 bases, J lost 6 bases, and 13 bases lay in between. The CDR3 totals 14 residues. The germline V gene has CDR1 MDHEN and CDR2 SYDVKM. The DNA of the CDR3 is TGTGCCAGCACGGGGTTTCGAGTTAATTCACCCCTCCACTTT. Encoded protein: CASTGFRVNSPLHF.

The genes are TRBV30 and TRBJ1-4; a possible D gene is TRBD1 (5 bases). CDR1 is GTSNPN and CDR2 is SVGIG in the germline V gene (reference sequence). This CDR3 comprises 12 residues. V shed 3 bases and J shed 10 bases, with 12 bases lying between them. As DNA, the CDR3 is TGTGCCTGGAGCCTGATGGGGGGAAAACTGTTTTTT. It is translated as CAWSLMGGKLFF.

The chain carries TRBV19 and TRBJ2-6; no firm D call. The V end lost 2 bases, the J end lost 4 bases, and 9 bases lay between the germline ends. Germline CDR1 and CDR2: LNHDA and SQIVND (reference sequence). This CDR3 is 15 amino acids long. The CDR3: CASSIMGSGANVLTF. CDR3 DNA: TGTGCCAGTAGTATAATGGGGTCGGGGGCCAACGTCCTGACTTTC.

The chain recombines TRBV27 with TRBJ1-3; D is unclear. Trimming stripped 6 bases from V and 0 bases from J, with 6 bases between. Germline-derived CDR1 and CDR2 are MNHEY and SMNVEV (reference sequence). There are 13 residues in the CDR3. In nucleotides, the CDR3 is TGTGCCAGCAGCGGGGACTCTGGAAACACCATATATTTT. The encoded protein is CASSGDSGNTIYF.

The rearrangement joins TRBV4-1 to TRBJ1-6; D is perhaps TRBD1 (5 bases). This CDR3 spans 14 amino acids. V gave up 0 bases and J gave up 9 bases, with 9 bases separating them. Per germline, CDR1 MGHRA and CDR2 YSYEKL. The CDR3 DNA sequence: TGCGCCAGCAGCCAAGATCGGGGGAGTTCACCCCTCCACTTT. The encoded protein is CASSQDRGSSPLHF.

V usage is TRBV5-6 and J usage is TRBJ1-1; D gene ambiguous. Germline lookup yields CDR1 SGHDT and CDR2 YYEEEE. The CDR3 runs to 14 residues. V gave up 5 bases and J gave up 3 bases, with 14 bases separating them. CDR3 loop: CASSPRRAYTEAFF. The CDR3 nucleotides read TGTGCCAGCAGTCCGAGGAGAGCCTACACTGAAGCTTTCTTT.

The count of this clone is one. This chain joins TRBV6-5 and TRBJ2-5; D may be TRBD1 (6 bases). V lost 6 bases to trimming and J lost 5 bases, with 16 bases between them. There are 14 residues in the CDR3. Looked up from germline, CDR1 is MNHEY and CDR2 is SVGAGI. CDR3 loop: CASRLGQLWETQYF. Written as DNA, the CDR3 is TGTGCCAGCAGGCTAGGACAGTTGTGGGAGACCCAGTACTTC.

This sequence joins TRBV15 and TRBJ2-7; no clear D gene. The V end was cut by 0 bases, the J end by 0 bases, with 6 bases between. The CDR3 sequence is 14 residues long. CDR1 and CDR2 from the germline V gene are LNHNV and YYDKDF (reference sequence). The CDR3 loop is CATSREAASYEQYF. CDR3 nucleotides: TGTGCCACCAGCAGAGAAGCAGCCTCCTACGAGCAGTACTTC.

This rearrangement joins TRBV6-1 to TRBJ1-2; D gene ambiguous. Per the germline V gene, CDR1 is MNHNS and CDR2 is SASEGT. The CDR3 has 14 amino acids. The V end was cut by 2 bases, the J end by 7 bases, with 14 bases between. CDR3 sequence (DNA): TGTGCCAGCAGTGAATTTGAGGCAGTTGGTGGCTACACCTTC. Residues: CASSEFEAVGGYTF.

The genes are TRBV10-2 and TRBJ2-1; 8 bases are shared with TRBD2. The CDR3 totals 16 residues. V lost 2 bases and J lost 1; bases outside the gene matches: 4. CDR1 WSHSY and CDR2 SAAADI come from the germline V gene. The CDR3 nucleotides read TGCGCCAGCAGTGAGAGCGGGAGTTGGTCCTACAATGAGCAGTTCTTC. Translation gives CASSESGSWSYNEQFF.

The CDR3 DNA is TGCGCCAGCAGCCAAGGCTCGTGGAGGAGTCGGTACTATGGCTACACCTTC. Protein: CASSQGSWRSRYYGYTF. The rearrangement joins TRBV4-1 to TRBJ1-2; D is ambiguous. This CDR3 is built from 17 residues. V lost 1 base, J lost 3 bases, and 18 bases lay in between. Looked up from germline, CDR1 is MGHRA and CDR2 is YSYEKL.

CDR3 sequence reads: CASSQDQPFVREGGDTQYF. CDR3 in DNA: TGTGCCAGCAGCCAAGATCAACCATTCGTCCGGGAGGGGGGCGATACGCAGTATTTT. This chain connects TRBV3-1 (or the pseudogene TRBV3-2) to TRBJ2-3; 8 positions match TRBD2. The CDR3 has 19 residues. Germline-derived CDR1 and CDR2 are LGHDT and YNNKEL (reference sequence). J was trimmed by 6 bases and V by 0 bases; bases with no gene match: 17.

The DNA for the CDR3 is TGTGCCAGCAGCCCAGGCTCTAGTGGAGAAAAACTGTTTTTT. Amino acids: CASSPGSSGEKLFF. The V gene is TRBV13, the J gene TRBJ1-4, with unresolved D. Germline V lookup: CDR1 PRHDT, CDR2 FYEKMQ (reference sequence). The ends were cut back, 5 bases at V and 8 bases at J, with 15 bases in the middle. The CDR3 contains 14 residues.

The chain joins TRBV23-1 to TRBJ2-1, with TRBD2 matching over 11 bases. TRBV23-1 carries the ORF label, with uncertain function. With V trimmed by 9 bases and J by 9 bases, 10 bases remained unmatched. CDR3 length: 14 amino acids. The CDR3 DNA follows: TGCGCCAGTTTAGCGGGAGGGCCGAGCGGTGAGCAGTTCTTC. Translating gives CASLAGGPSGEQFF.

The chain carries TRBV7-9 and TRBJ1-1; possibly TRBD1 for D (5 bases). With 4 bases removed from V and 4 bases from J, the gap between germline ends came to 22 bases. The germline gives CDR1 SEHNR, CDR2 FQNEAQ (reference sequence). The CDR3 runs to 17 residues. This chain's CDR3 is CASSSRGGEGRSTEAFF. DNA for the CDR3: TGTGCCAGCAGCTCAAGGGGTGGCGAGGGACGGAGCACTGAAGCTTTCTTT. Together with reference TRBV7-9 and TRBJ1-1, the CDR3 gives the full variable domain: DTGVSQNPRHKITKRGQNVTFRCDPISEHNRLYWYRQTLGQGPEFLTYFQNEAQLEKSRLLSDRFSAERPKGSFSTLEIQRTEQGDSAMYLCASSSRGGEGRSTEAFFGQGTRLTVV.

This clone was detected once. CDR3 sequence: CASSQATVQGADTQYF. DNA for the CDR3: TGTGCCAGCAGCCAAGCTACGGTACAGGGGGCAGATACGCAGTATTTT. The V gene is TRBV3-1 (or the pseudogene TRBV3-2), the J gene TRBJ2-3; TRBD1 matches at 8 bases. Germline V gives CDR1 LGHDT, CDR2 YNNKEL (reference sequence). The CDR3 sequence is 16 residues long. V trimming: 1 base; J trimming: 4 bases; junction bases outside the gene matches: 7.

The rearrangement uses TRBV5-1 and TRBJ2-7; TRBD1 might be the D (5 bases). The V gene lost 0 bases and the J gene lost 8 bases, with 12 bases spanning the gap. The CDR3 spans 13 residues. Germline V CDR1 and CDR2: SGHRS, YFSETQ. CDR3 sequence: CASSLGRVEKQYF. The CDR3 DNA sequence: TGCGCCAGCAGCTTGGGCAGGGTGGAGAAGCAGTACTTC.

The CDR3 sequence is CASSLIGDSHEQYF. Here the CDR3 DNA reads TGTGCCAGCAGCTTGATCGGGGATTCCCACGAGCAGTACTTC. V usage is TRBV5-4 and J usage is TRBJ2-7, with a possible D match to TRBD2 (5 bases). The CDR3 sequence is 14 residues long. Germline V gene sequence: CDR1 SGHNT, CDR2 YYREEE (reference sequence). Between the trimmed V and J ends, which lost 1 base and 5 bases, there was a span of 13 bases.